Listed below are T cell receptor beta chains from one sample, sequenced in a study of blood T cell repertoires in COVID-19. Clones were sequenced by immunoSEQ multiplex PCR, and TCRdb holds only the in-frame ones, with some missing. The sample consists of 57,000 or so clones, roughly 80% of them appearing once. The source material was peripheral blood. These receptors were collected from a man aged 55 to 70 with acute or convalescent COVID-19. Each CDR3 is given with its conserved first and last residue. The D gene is left open where the match is weak. Part of the rows lack a size; the others show once, few, many or a class for expanded clones.

v_gene	j_gene	abundance	d_gene	CDR3aa	CDR3nt
TRBV27	TRBJ1-2	.	TRBD1	CASSRGPQGLRNYGYTF	TGTGCCAGCAGTCGAGGACCACAGGGGCTCAGGAACTATGGCTACACCTTC
TRBV5-4	TRBJ1-5	once	TRBD1	CASSEGTGNQPQHF	TGTGCCAGCAGCGAGGGGACAGGGAATCAGCCCCAGCATTTT
TRBV5-8	TRBJ2-5	.	TRBD2	CASSLGSGRQETQYF	TGTGCCAGCAGCTTGGGAAGCGGGAGACAAGAGACCCAGTACTTC
TRBV28	TRBJ1-6	.	.	CASSRGGSSYNSPLHF	TGTGCCAGCAGTAGGGGCGGAAGCTCCTATAATTCACCCCTCCACTTT
TRBV28	TRBJ1-5	.	.	CASSPRYRGNQPQHF	TGTGCCAGCAGTCCCCGGTACAGGGGCAATCAGCCCCAGCATTTT
TRBV7-8	TRBJ2-1	.	TRBD2	CASSPAWTREINEQFF	TGTGCCAGCAGCCCCGCCTGGACGCGGGAGATAAATGAGCAGTTCTTC
TRBV19	TRBJ2-5	.	.	CASSIRVADQETQYF	TGTGCCAGTAGTATTAGAGTGGCGGACCAAGAGACCCAGTACTTC
TRBV9	TRBJ2-1	.	TRBD2	CASSSRLADNEQFF	TGTGCCAGCAGCTCCCGACTAGCGGACAATGAGCAGTTCTTC
TRBV11-2	TRBJ2-2	.	.	CASSLVGGGSAPGELFF	TGTGCCAGCAGCTTAGTTGGGGGCGGGAGTGCGCCCGGGGAGCTGTTTTTT
TRBV29-1	TRBJ1-1	.	.	CSVEWGLEAFF	TGCAGCGTTGAGTGGGGCCTTGAAGCTTTCTTT
TRBV19	TRBJ1-5	.	.	CASSIMGAGQPQHF	TGTGCCAGTAGTATTATGGGGGCAGGGCAGCCCCAGCATTTT
TRBV14	TRBJ1-3	.	TRBD1	CASSHRTGWRNTIYF	TGTGCCAGCAGCCACCGGACAGGGTGGCGAAACACCATATATTTT
TRBV5-8	TRBJ1-2	.	.	CASSLAIRYYGYTF	TGTGCCAGCAGCTTGGCCATCAGGTACTATGGCTACACCTTC
TRBV28	TRBJ2-7	.	.	CASSLQGIPFEQYF	TGTGCCAGCAGTTTACAGGGAATCCCCTTCGAGCAGTACTTC
TRBV11-2	TRBJ1-4	.	TRBD1	CASSQGGQGNWGEKLFF	TGTGCCAGCAGCCAGGGGGGACAGGGGAATTGGGGTGAAAAACTGTTTTTT
TRBV7-2	TRBJ2-5	.	TRBD2	CASSPGLAGGPETQYF	TGTGCCAGCAGCCCGGGACTAGCGGGAGGGCCGGAGACCCAGTACTTC
TRBV27	TRBJ2-7	.	.	CASSPPRREIHEQYF	TGTGCCAGCAGTCCGCCTCGCAGGGAAATCCACGAGCAGTACTTC
TRBV27	TRBJ1-6	.	TRBD1	CASKPGQISSPLHF	TGTGCCAGCAAACCGGGACAGATATCTTCACCCCTCCACTTT
TRBV6-2/TRBV6-3	TRBJ2-7	once	TRBD1	CASSTDRGRGFFEQYF	TGTGCCAGCAGTACGGACAGGGGGCGCGGGTTTTTTGAGCAGTACTTC
TRBV2	TRBJ2-2	.	.	CASREITNTGELFF	TGTGCCAGCCGGGAGATAACAAACACCGGGGAGCTGTTTTTT
TRBV6-1	TRBJ1-3	.	.	CASSEIGARSGNTIYF	TGTGCCAGCAGTGAAATCGGAGCCCGCTCTGGAAACACCATATATTTT
TRBV9	TRBJ2-1	.	TRBD2	CASSVGLAGVNEQFF	TGTGCCAGCAGCGTAGGACTAGCGGGCGTAAATGAGCAGTTCTTC
TRBV19	TRBJ2-7	.	.	CASSTTRQAITYEQYF	TGTGCCAGTAGTACAACTCGACAGGCCATCACCTACGAGCAGTACTTC
TRBV29-1	TRBJ2-5	.	TRBD2	CSQTPGGETQYF	TGCAGCCAGACCCCGGGGGGAGAGACCCAGTACTTC
TRBV30	TRBJ1-1	.	.	CAWWAGGNTEAFF	TGTGCCTGGTGGGCAGGAGGGAACACTGAAGCTTTCTTT
TRBV3-1/TRBV3-2	TRBJ1-1	.	TRBD1	CASSSRTGVANTEAFF	TGTGCCAGCAGCTCCCGGACAGGGGTCGCGAACACTGAAGCTTTCTTT
TRBV6-5	TRBJ2-7	.	.	CASSPDSPYEQYF	TGTGCCAGCAGTCCCGACAGCCCTTACGAGCAGTACTTC
TRBV11-3	TRBJ2-3	.	.	CASSLSVTSTDTQYF	TGTGCCAGCAGCTTAAGCGTAACCAGCACAGATACGCAGTATTTT
TRBV28	TRBJ2-7	few	TRBD1	CASSLPTGVLYEQYF	TGTGCCAGCAGTTTGCCGACAGGGGTCCTCTACGAGCAGTACTTC